Following are 32 T cell receptor beta chains from one sample sequenced in a study of early T cells in non-severe SARS-CoV-2 infection. TCRdb recomputed calls from the 5' RACE reads with MiXCR, one row per CDR3 protein. The sample lists some 27,000 distinct CDR3 sequences, 4.5% to 5.5% occurring once. Sequences were obtained from whole blood. These receptors came from an adult who was a healthcare worker with PCR-confirmed SARS-CoV-2 infection or an uninfected control (not recorded which).

CDR3: CASRGEGVYSPLHF. The CDR3 DNA is TGTGCCAGCAGGGGCGAGGGAGTCTACTCACCCCTCCACTTT. The V gene is TRBV7-3, the J gene TRBJ1-6; D uncertain. Per the germline V gene, CDR1 is SGHTA and CDR2 is FQGTGA. CDR3 length equals 14 residues. V was shortened by 6 bases and J by 10 bases, with 16 bases between the two germline ends.

The rearrangement uses TRBV7-9 and TRBJ2-3; a possible D gene is TRBD1 (5 bases). Germline CDR1 reads SEHNR; CDR2 reads FQNEAQ (reference sequence). Trimming left V 5 bases short and J 5 bases short, with 8 bases between. CDR3 length equals 12 residues. In DNA, the CDR3 is TGTGCCAGCAGCCGAAGGGGAGATACGCAGTATTTT. Its protein is CASSRRGDTQYF.

This clonotype was seen at least ten times. The chain uses TRBV12-5 and TRBJ1-1; D not resolved. With 7 bases removed from V and 1 base from J, the gap between germline ends came to 7 bases. Germline lookup yields CDR1 LGHNT and CDR2 FRNRAP. The CDR3 runs to 12 residues. CDR3 nucleotides: TGTGCTAGTGCTGCGGGGAACACTGAAGCTTTCTTT. It is translated as CASAAGNTEAFF. Full variable domain (rest looked up from reference TRBV12-5 and TRBJ1-1): DARVTQTPRHKVTEMGQEVTMRCQPILGHNTVFWYRQTMMQGLELLAYFRNRAPLDDSGMPKDRFSAEMPDATLATLKIQPSEPRDSAVYFCASAAGNTEAFFGQGTRLTVV.

The V gene is TRBV5-4, the J gene TRBJ2-5; D is unresolved. This CDR3 spans 12 amino acids. V was clipped by 4 bases and J by 8 bases, with 12 bases between them. CDR1 and CDR2 from the germline V gene are SGHNT and YYREEE (reference sequence). Written as DNA, the CDR3 is TGTGCCAGCAGCCGATTAGTAGAAACCCAGTACTTC. This translates into CASSRLVETQYF.

This clonotype occurred many times. V and J are TRBV5-1 and TRBJ2-3; D not certain. CDR1 is SGHRS and CDR2 is YFSETQ in the germline V gene. V lost 4 bases, J lost 0 bases, and 3 bases lay in between. The length of the CDR3 is 12 residues. Here the CDR3 reads CASSPSTDTQYF. The CDR3 nucleotides read TGCGCCAGCAGCCCTAGCACAGATACGCAGTATTTT.

This clonotype came up many times. This sequence joins TRBV29-1 and TRBJ1-1; no definite D call. The V and J ends lost 4 bases and 3 bases respectively, with 9 bases between them. The CDR3 consists of 12 residues. Germline loops: CDR1 SQVTM, CDR2 ANQGSEA. This CDR3 reads CSVARWDTEAFF. CDR3 bases: TGCAGCGTTGCTCGGTGGGACACTGAAGCTTTCTTT. Full variable domain (rest looked up from reference TRBV29-1 and TRBJ1-1): SAVISQKPSRDICQRGTSLTIQCQVDSQVTMMFWYRQQPGQSLTLIATANQGSEATYESGFVIDKFPISRPNLTFSTLTVSNMSPEDSSIYLCSVARWDTEAFFGQGTRLTVV.

This clonotype was seen a few times. The gene calls are TRBV2 and TRBJ2-1; a weak D match, TRBD1 (5 bases). The germline V gene has CDR1 SNHLY and CDR2 FYNNEI. Trimming pared 2 bases from V and 1 base from J, leaving 9 bases between. The CDR3 sequence is 15 residues long. In nucleotides, the CDR3 is TGTGCCAGCAGTGAATGGCAGGGTTCCTACAATGAGCAGTTCTTC. Protein sequence: CASSEWQGSYNEQFF.

In its sample, this clonotype was seen many times. The chain couples TRBV12-3 or TRBV12-4 to TRBJ2-5; 7 bases line up with TRBD1. This CDR3 region has 16 residues. V trimming: 6 bases; J trimming: 4 bases; junction bases outside the gene matches: 14. The CDR3 protein is CASSLRRDSRSETQYF. DNA for the CDR3: TGTGCCAGCAGCCTTCGCCGGGACAGCAGATCAGAGACCCAGTACTTC.

In its sample, this clonotype was seen a few times. The V and J genes are TRBV18 and TRBJ2-3, with 7 bases lining up with TRBD2. This CDR3 comprises 15 residues. Germline loops: CDR1 KGHSH, CDR2 LQKENI. The V and J ends lost 3 bases and 2 bases, in that order; junction bases with no gene match: 5. In nucleotides, the CDR3 is TGTGCCAGCTCACCCCCGGGACTAACCACAGATACGCAGTATTTT. Translation: CASSPPGLTTDTQYF.

This clonotype was observed at least ten times. The rearrangement joins TRBV7-3 to TRBJ2-2; 8 bases are a match to TRBD1. This CDR3 spans 15 amino acids. The ends lost 4 bases at V and 5 bases at J; junction bases unmatched: 6. Germline CDR1 SGHTA, CDR2 FQGTGA. The CDR3 sequence is CASSSPGGMTGELFF. CDR3 in DNA: TGTGCCAGCAGCTCCCCAGGGGGCATGACCGGGGAGCTGTTTTTT.

There are many counts of this clonotype. The rearrangement links TRBV28 to TRBJ2-7; 7 nucleotides match TRBD1. This CDR3 spans 11 amino acids. V shed 7 bases, J shed 13 bases, and the junction held 10 bases outside the gene matches. Germline-derived CDR1 and CDR2 are MDHEN and SYDVKM. CDR3 amino acids: CASMSRQGRYF. CDR3 in DNA: TGTGCCAGCATGAGCCGACAGGGCAGATACTTC.

This clonotype came up many times. CDR3 sequence (DNA): TGTGCCAGCAGTGAACCACTAGCGGGAGGTAGCTCCTACGAGCAGTACTTC. Its protein is CASSEPLAGGSSYEQYF. This chain links TRBV2 with TRBJ2-7, with TRBD2 matching over 12 bases. The CDR3 length is 17 residues. V shed 2 bases, J shed 0 bases, and the junction held 5 bases outside the gene matches. Per germline, CDR1 SNHLY and CDR2 FYNNEI.

This clonotype was recorded many times. This chain connects TRBV28 to TRBJ2-1; TRBD2 might be the D (5 bases). CDR3 size: 14 residues. V was cut by 0 bases and J by 7 bases, with 10 bases left in between. Germline V lookup: CDR1 MDHEN, CDR2 SYDVKM. Here the CDR3 DNA reads TGTGCCAGCAGTTTATGGGGGAGCAGAAATGAGCAGTTCTTC. Protein product: CASSLWGSRNEQFF.

The chain links TRBV6-6 to TRBJ1-1, with 7 nucleotides matching TRBD1. V was pared by 11 bases and J by 2 bases, with 11 bases of the junction left unmatched. The CDR3 totals 14 residues. CDR1 MNHNY and CDR2 SVGAGI come from the germline V gene (reference sequence). The CDR3 protein is CAGQKGARNTEAFF. DNA of the CDR3: TGTGCCGGTCAAAAGGGGGCGCGAAACACTGAAGCTTTCTTT.

Many counts were recorded for this clonotype. The chain recombines TRBV15 with TRBJ2-3; D is unclear. The CDR3 runs 15 residues. Germline assignment: CDR1 LNHNV and CDR2 YYDKDF (reference sequence). The V and J ends lost 0 bases and 1 base respectively, with 8 bases between them. The CDR3 reads CATSRDAVGTDTQYF. CDR3 in DNA: TGTGCCACCAGCAGAGACGCTGTGGGCACAGATACGCAGTATTTT.

This clonotype was seen only a few times. This sequence joins TRBV7-9 and TRBJ2-7; no reliable D call. Germline CDR1 and CDR2: SEHNR and FQNEAQ (reference sequence). Trimming stripped 6 bases from V and 7 bases from J, with 13 bases between. The CDR3 contains 12 residues. CDR3 sequence: CASSLTLQEQYF. The CDR3, as DNA: TGTGCCAGCAGTTTGACCCTGCAGGAGCAGTACTTC.

At least ten counts were recorded for this clonotype. The chain links TRBV10-3 to TRBJ2-7, with 10 positions matching TRBD1. J gave up 4 bases and V 6 bases, and 3 bases lay outside the gene matches. The V gene's germline CDR1 is ENHRY and CDR2 SYGVKD. The CDR3 has 13 residues. The CDR3 region has the DNA TGTGCCATCAGCTTGGGACAGGGGTACGAGCAGTACTTC. It codes for CAISLGQGYEQYF.

This clonotype showed up just a few times. The rearrangement links TRBV4-1 to TRBJ1-1; D remains ambiguous. The CDR3 totals 11 residues. Germline assignment: CDR1 MGHRA and CDR2 YSYEKL. The V end was cut by 2 bases, the J end by 7 bases, with 5 bases between. The DNA of the CDR3 is TGCGCCAGCAGCCAACGGGGTGAAGCTTTCTTT. Its translation: CASSQRGEAFF.

This clonotype was observed many times. The gene calls are TRBV10-3 and TRBJ2-1; perhaps TRBD1 as D (6 bases). The germline V gene has CDR1 ENHRY and CDR2 SYGVKD. The CDR3 is made up of 15 amino acids. V dropped 4 bases and J dropped 5 bases, with 15 bases sitting between them. The CDR3: CAISGSWTAHNEQFF. The CDR3 nucleotides are TGTGCCATCAGTGGCTCCTGGACAGCCCACAATGAGCAGTTCTTC.

This clonotype was recorded many times. This chain links TRBV28 with TRBJ2-2, with 7 bases lining up with TRBD2. The CDR3 loop spans 12 amino acids. Looked up from germline, CDR1 is MDHEN and CDR2 is SYDVKM. Unmatched junction bases numbered 3, after V lost 11 bases and J lost 3 bases. The CDR3 loop reads CAGGGYTGELFF. Written as DNA, the CDR3 is TGTGCCGGGGGGGGATACACCGGGGAGCTGTTTTTT.

V and J are TRBV13 and TRBJ2-3; D call uncertain. This CDR3 is 13 amino acids long. Germline CDR1 is PRHDT and CDR2 is FYEKMQ (reference sequence). The germline V and J ends were trimmed by 0 bases and 2 bases, with 3 bases remaining between them. The CDR3 loop reads CASSLGTTDTQYF. CDR3 DNA sequence: TGTGCCAGCAGCTTAGGAACCACAGATACGCAGTATTTT. Drawing the rest from reference TRBV13 and TRBJ2-3, the complete variable domain is AAGVIQSPRHLIKEKRETATLKCYPIPRHDTVYWYQQGPGQDPQFLISFYEKMQSDKGSIPDRFSAQQFSDYHSELNMSSLELGDSALYFCASSLGTTDTQYFGPGTRLTVL.

This clonotype was seen repeatedly, ten times or more. The V call is TRBV7-8, the J call TRBJ2-2; D call uncertain. Germline loops: CDR1 SGHVS, CDR2 FQNEAQ. This CDR3 is 16 amino acids long. With 4 bases removed from V and 4 bases from J, the gap between germline ends came to 16 bases. CDR3 nucleotide sequence: TGTGCCAGCAGCTCTGTCCCCCGGATGGGCACCGGGGAGCTGTTTTTT. Its translation: CASSSVPRMGTGELFF.

There are many counts of this clonotype. The V gene is TRBV20-1, the J gene TRBJ2-4, with TRBD2 as a possible D gene (5 bases). Germline V gene data show CDR1 as DFQATT and CDR2 as SNEGSKA (reference sequence). The germline V and J ends were trimmed by 5 bases and 8 bases, with 22 bases remaining between them. The CDR3 is 15 residues long. In DNA form, the CDR3 reads TGCAGTGCTTCAAAGGAGGCGGGTGGATTGGACATTCAGTACTTC. Amino acid sequence: CSASKEAGGLDIQYF.

This clonotype was picked up many times. The V gene is TRBV12-3 or TRBV12-4, the J gene TRBJ1-1; 9 bases line up with TRBD1. V lost 6 bases to trimming and J lost 1 base; unmatched junction nucleotides: 9. The CDR3 loop spans 16 amino acids. The CDR3 DNA reads TGTGCCAGCAGCCCAACTAACAGGGGGCCGAACACTGAAGCTTTCTTT. It is translated as CASSPTNRGPNTEAFF.

This clonotype was observed many times. The chain is built from TRBV20-1 and TRBJ2-1, with 11 bases fitting TRBD2. V trimming: 1 base; J trimming: 4 bases; junction bases outside the gene matches: 9. The CDR3 contains 17 residues. The V gene's germline CDR1 is DFQATT and CDR2 SNEGSKA (reference sequence). The CDR3 region is CSARGPSTSGVYNEQFF. In nucleotides, the CDR3 is TGCAGTGCTAGAGGCCCTTCGACTAGCGGGGTATACAATGAGCAGTTCTTC.

This clonotype was detected ten times or more. The rearrangement links TRBV7-2 to TRBJ1-2; D remains unclear. Germline-derived CDR1 and CDR2 are SGHTA and FQGNSA. The CDR3 spans 13 residues. Trimming removed 0 bases from V and 8 bases from J, with 10 bases in between. This chain's CDR3 is CASSLARARGYTF. In DNA, the CDR3 is TGTGCCAGCAGCTTAGCAAGGGCCCGAGGCTACACCTTC. Supplemented by reference TRBV7-2 and TRBJ1-2, the full variable domain reads GAGVSQSPSNKVTEKGKDVELRCDPISGHTALYWYRQSLGQGLEFLIYFQGNSAPDKSGLPSDRFSAERTGGSVSTLTIQRTQQEDSAVYLCASSLARARGYTFGSGTRLTVV.

This clonotype was detected many times. V and J are TRBV5-1 and TRBJ2-1; TRBD1 matches at 7 bases. CDR3 length: 15 residues. Per germline, CDR1 SGHRS and CDR2 YFSETQ. Trimming at V came to 0 bases and at J to 4 bases, leaving 4 bases not matched to a gene. CDR3 DNA sequence: TGCGCCAGCAGCTTGGGAGGGGGCCCTTACAATGAGCAGTTCTTC. Encoded protein: CASSLGGGPYNEQFF.

As concerns this clonotype: Just one base apart from a much larger clone, this may be a read error. CDR3 sequence (DNA): TGTGCCACCAGCAAGTCGGGACAGGGTTACGCAGATACGCAGTATTTT. Protein sequence: CATSKSGQGYADTQYF. The chain employs TRBV15 and TRBJ2-3, with 9 bases fitting TRBD1. From germline, CDR1 is LNHNV and CDR2 YYDKDF (reference sequence). Trimming took 4 bases from V and 4 from J; bases not matched to a gene: 9. The CDR3 totals 16 residues.

This clonotype was counted ten times or more. The chain employs TRBV6-6 and TRBJ2-7; D may be TRBD2 (6 bases). V was pared by 6 bases and J by 4 bases, with 13 bases between. Germline V gene data show CDR1 as MNHNY and CDR2 as SVGAGI (reference sequence). The CDR3 consists of 13 residues. The CDR3 region is CASRLGGSYEQYF. The CDR3 region has the DNA TGTGCCAGCAGACTCGGAGGGTCTTACGAGCAGTACTTC.

This chain connects TRBV5-4 to TRBJ1-1; D unresolved. Trimming removed 4 bases from V and 3 bases from J, with 7 bases in between. This CDR3 region has 12 residues. Germline V gene sequence: CDR1 SGHNT, CDR2 YYREEE (reference sequence). CDR3 nucleotides: TGTGCCAGCAGCAAGATCGACACTGAAGCTTTCTTT. Protein product: CASSKIDTEAFF.

This clonotype was seen a handful of times. Relative to the germline gene, one junction end is altered; a read error may explain this. The J gene is TRBJ2-7, the V gene TRBV7-7; possibly TRBD1 or TRBD2 for D (5 bases each). This CDR3 comprises 14 residues. The germline gives CDR1 SSHAT, CDR2 FNYEAQ (reference sequence). CDR3 coding DNA: TGTGCTAGCAGCCCGGGGCTCAGGGCTCACGAGCAGTACTTC. Translation: CASSPGLRAHEQYF.

This clonotype has ten or more counts. The chain links TRBV20-1 to TRBJ2-7, with D hard to call. Germline CDR1 is DFQATT and CDR2 is SNEGSKA (reference sequence). Trimming removed 3 bases from V and 3 bases from J, with 12 bases in between. This CDR3 spans 13 amino acids. The DNA for the CDR3 is TGCAGTGCTAGTCGCACGATAGTCTACGAGCAGTACTTC. Protein product: CSASRTIVYEQYF.